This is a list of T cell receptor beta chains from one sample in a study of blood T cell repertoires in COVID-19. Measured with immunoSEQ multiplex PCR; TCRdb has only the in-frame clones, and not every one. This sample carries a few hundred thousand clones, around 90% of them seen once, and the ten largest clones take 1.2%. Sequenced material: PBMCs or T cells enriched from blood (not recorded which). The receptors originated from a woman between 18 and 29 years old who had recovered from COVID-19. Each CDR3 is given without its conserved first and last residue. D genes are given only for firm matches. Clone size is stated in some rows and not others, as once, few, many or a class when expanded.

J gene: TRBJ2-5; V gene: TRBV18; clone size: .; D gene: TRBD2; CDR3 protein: ASSHLAEETQY
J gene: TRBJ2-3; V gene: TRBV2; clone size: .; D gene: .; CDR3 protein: ASRLFGGQYRLDTQY
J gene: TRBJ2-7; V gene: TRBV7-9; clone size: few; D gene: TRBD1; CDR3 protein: ASSGQVPYEQY
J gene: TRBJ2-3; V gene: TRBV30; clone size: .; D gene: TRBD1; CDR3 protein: ASGQGLTDTQY
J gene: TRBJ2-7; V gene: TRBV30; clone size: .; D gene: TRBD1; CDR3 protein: AWDRVHEQY
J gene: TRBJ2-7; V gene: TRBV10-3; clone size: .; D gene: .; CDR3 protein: AISGTWEEQY
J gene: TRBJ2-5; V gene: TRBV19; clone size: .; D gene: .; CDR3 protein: ASSIYRAETQY
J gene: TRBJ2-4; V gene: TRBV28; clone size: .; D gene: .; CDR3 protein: ASSLGLKAKNIQY
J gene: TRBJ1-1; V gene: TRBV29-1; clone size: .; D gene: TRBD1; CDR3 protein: SVITGQGGTEAF
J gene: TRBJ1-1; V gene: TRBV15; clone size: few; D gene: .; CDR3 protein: ATSRDPPGKAEAF
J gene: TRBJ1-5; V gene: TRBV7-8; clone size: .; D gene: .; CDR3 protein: ASSPGTTNQPQH
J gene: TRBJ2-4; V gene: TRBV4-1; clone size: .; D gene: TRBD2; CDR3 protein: ASSQESGRGIIAKNIQY
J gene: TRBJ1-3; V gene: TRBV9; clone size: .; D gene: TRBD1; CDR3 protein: ASSVSDRGVYSGNTIY
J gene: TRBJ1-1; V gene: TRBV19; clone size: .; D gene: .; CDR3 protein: ASLNAGLIAEAF
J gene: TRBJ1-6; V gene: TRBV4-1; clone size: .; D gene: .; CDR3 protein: ASSQGSSYNSPLH
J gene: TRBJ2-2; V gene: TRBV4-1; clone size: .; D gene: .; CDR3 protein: ASSQVVSPDAVRGVSGELF
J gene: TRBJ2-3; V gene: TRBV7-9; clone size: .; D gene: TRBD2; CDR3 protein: ASSFLAGGSTDTQY
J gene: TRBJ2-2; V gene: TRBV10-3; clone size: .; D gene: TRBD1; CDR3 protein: AISGDSKTPANTGELF
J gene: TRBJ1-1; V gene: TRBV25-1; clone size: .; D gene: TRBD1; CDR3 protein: ASIDRVKSEAF
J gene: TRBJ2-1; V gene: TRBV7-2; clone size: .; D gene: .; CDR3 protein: ASSTLSYNEQF
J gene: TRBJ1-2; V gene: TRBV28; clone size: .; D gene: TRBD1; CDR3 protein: ASSPRTGAIVSYT
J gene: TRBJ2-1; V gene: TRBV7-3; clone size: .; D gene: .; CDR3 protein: ASSFQTGSYNEQF
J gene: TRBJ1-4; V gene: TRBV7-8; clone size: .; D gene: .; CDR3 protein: ASSLVSLDSEKLF
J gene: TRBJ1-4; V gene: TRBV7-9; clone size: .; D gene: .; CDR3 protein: ASSTRDGTNEKLF
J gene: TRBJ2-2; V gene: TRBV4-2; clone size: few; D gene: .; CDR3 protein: ASSQRGAGGELF
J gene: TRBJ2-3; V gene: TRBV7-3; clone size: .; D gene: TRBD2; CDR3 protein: ASSLGLVEDTQY
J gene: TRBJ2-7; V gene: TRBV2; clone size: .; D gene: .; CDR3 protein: ASSQTRYEQY
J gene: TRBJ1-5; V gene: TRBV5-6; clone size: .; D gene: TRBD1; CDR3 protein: ASSLGTGASPQH
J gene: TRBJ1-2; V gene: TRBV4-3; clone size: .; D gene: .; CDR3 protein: ASSPERGYYGYT
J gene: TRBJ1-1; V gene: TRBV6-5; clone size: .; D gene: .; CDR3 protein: ASSQMNTEAF
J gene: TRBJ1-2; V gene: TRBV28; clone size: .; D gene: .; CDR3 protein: ASSLGQHGYT
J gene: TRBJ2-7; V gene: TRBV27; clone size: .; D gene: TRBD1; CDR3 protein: ASSFRPGQGFYEQY
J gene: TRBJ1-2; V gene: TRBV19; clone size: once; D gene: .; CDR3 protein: ASSIHRDQTYGYT
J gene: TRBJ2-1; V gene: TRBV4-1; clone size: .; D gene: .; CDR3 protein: ASSQDGTDYNEQF